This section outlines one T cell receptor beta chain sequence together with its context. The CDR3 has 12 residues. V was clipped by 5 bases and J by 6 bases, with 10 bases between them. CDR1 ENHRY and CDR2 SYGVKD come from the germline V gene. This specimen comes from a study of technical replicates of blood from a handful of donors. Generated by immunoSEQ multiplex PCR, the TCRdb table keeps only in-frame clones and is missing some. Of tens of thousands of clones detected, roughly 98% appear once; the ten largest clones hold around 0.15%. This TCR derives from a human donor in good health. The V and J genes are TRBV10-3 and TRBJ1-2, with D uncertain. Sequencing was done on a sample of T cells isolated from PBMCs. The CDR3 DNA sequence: TGTGCCATCAGTCTGGCCCGGGATGGCTACACCTTC. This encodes CAISLARDGYTF.